This T cell receptor beta chain was retrieved from a study of T cells in Graves' hyperthyroidism and ophthalmopathy. Germline CDR1 and CDR2: MNHNS and SASEGT. The CDR3 consists of 14 residues. With 6 bases removed from V and 5 bases from J, the gap between germline ends came to 15 bases. Amplification of TCR beta CDR3 regions used RNA as the template. In the first-round RT-PCR of the TCR CDR3, the HTBI primer set was used. Each CDR3 protein is one row after TCRdb ran MiXCR on the multiplex PCR reads. This sample carries hundreds of thousands of distinct CDR3 sequences, roughly 14% of them seen once, and the ten largest clones take about 4%. General study points: The blood repertoire included most of the expanded thyroid clonotypes above 0.001.

As regards this clonotype: Antigen specificity is unknown.

Diagnostic assessment was based on clinical symptoms, serum thyroxine and TRAb, thyroid ultrasound and orbital computed tomography. This receptor was obtained from a woman aged 40 to 50 with Graves' ophthalmopathy. The source material was blood. V and J are TRBV6-1 and TRBJ2-3; tentative D call: TRBD2 (5 bases). CDR3 nucleotides: TGTGCCAGCAGGACCCGTCGTGCGGGAGATACGCAGTATTTT. It codes for CASRTRRAGDTQYF.